This T cell receptor (beta chain) appears in the sequencing data of a study of metastatic and nonmetastatic thyroid tumors. All patients were untreated before thyroid surgery. The V and J ends lost 5 bases and 2 bases respectively, with 5 bases between them. The CDR3 sequence is 12 residues long. Germline V gene data show CDR1 as LNHDA and CDR2 as SQIVND (reference sequence). TCRdb reprocessed the PCR reads using MiXCR. The sample consists of around 18,000 clones, roughly 36% of them appearing once. This clone was counted between two and nine times. Its antigen is currently unknown. Study-level findings and limits: It was reportedly found that TCR beta diversity was significantly higher in malignant thyroid tumors than in benign nodules, a difference seen in both blood and tumor samples.

The material sequenced was tumor tissue. The V and J genes are TRBV19 and TRBJ2-3; D remains unclear. The receptor was derived from a female donor with papillary thyroid cancer or a benign thyroid nodule (not recorded which). Some clones in this sample may be carry-over from other donors' samples. The CDR3 loop reads CASSPTTDTQYF. The CDR3, as DNA: TGTGCCAGTAGTCCGACCACAGATACGCAGTATTTT.